Reported below is one TCR beta chain. No antigen is known for it. A library of TCRbeta sequences, prepared with unique molecular identifiers, was generated. TCRdb independently ran MiXCR on the PCR reads; one entry per CDR3 protein. The sample shows around 700,000 distinct CDR3 sequences, around 13% of them seen only once. These data are taken from a study of T-cell reconstitution after alpha-beta-depleted transplantation in children. Study-wide results and caveats: T cells produced anew were the main source of T-cell counts and diversity one year after transplant. Reports say that about two months after transplant, the alpha-beta T cells came out of several hundred graft clones that had expanded.

The TCR was taken from a girl aged 2 to 10 with congenital amegakaryocytic thrombocytopenia, due to receive a stem cell transplant. Sequencing was performed on PBMCs, taken before TCRalphabeta/CD19-depleted stem cell transplant.

CDR3 nucleotide sequence: TGTGCCAGCAGTTTCCAGTCTCGCGGCCTGAGACAGACGTCCTCGGAGACCCAGTACTTC. Amino acid sequence: CASSFQSRGLRQTSSETQYF. The genes are TRBV12-3 or TRBV12-4 and TRBJ2-5; D perhaps matches TRBD1 (5 bases). The CDR3 loop spans 20 amino acids. Trimming removed 3 bases at V and 5 bases at J, with 31 bases between.